This is a list of T cell receptor beta chains from one sample in a study of cytomegalovirus exposure and HLA in healthy donors. TCRdb keeps only in-frame clones here, not all; method: immunoSEQ multiplex PCR. This table holds around 200,000 clones, less than 85% found once. The sample taken for sequencing was PBMCs. The source of these receptors is a girl aged 2-9 years in good health and CMV-seronegative. The conserved cysteine and the conserved F or W are not part of the CDR3 here.

v_call | cdr3_aa
TRBV9 | ASSVGGGLKNIQY
TRBV2 | ASYREVMANTEAF
TRBV19 | ASRTLAGGSTEAF
TRBV19 | ASRGQGSDEAF
TRBV5-4 | ASSPGTGIRPLH
TRBV5-6 | ASSSPRDRYLETQY
TRBV18 | ASSPGQTGAYEQY
TRBV7-6 | ASSQTSVETQY
TRBV7-6 | ASSQLGQGTYEQY
TRBV4-2 | ASSQGRRGAAGNTIY
TRBV5-6 | ASSSGTELLEQY